The clone carrying this T cell receptor (beta chain) was observed once. Its antigen is still unknown. This entry belongs to a study of cytomegalovirus exposure and HLA in healthy donors. Overall study: Sequencing of around 200 million T cells in an earlier analysis found some 100 million unique TCR beta sequences.

Vbeta (60) and Jbeta (13) primers were used in the PCR. Sequencing was performed with immunoSEQ multiplex PCR; in TCRdb, only in-frame clones are kept and a portion is missing. The sample contains 100,000 or so clones, 60% to 85% of which appear only once. Per the germline V gene, CDR1 is MRHNA and CDR2 is SNTAGT. The CDR3 covers 14 residues. V was pared by 10 bases and J by 5 bases, with 7 bases of the junction left unmatched. Findings and caveats of the study: Based on reports, TCR beta sequences accurately predicted HLA-A and HLA-B alleles for most subjects.

The V and J genes are TRBV6-4 and TRBJ2-2; 10 bases line up with TRBD1. Sequenced sample: PBMCs. This TCR derives from a woman aged 40 to 49 in good health and CMV-seropositive. The CDR3 here is CATRQGAFTGELFF. CDR3 DNA sequence: TGTGCCACAAGACAGGGGGCATTTACCGGGGAGCTGTTTTTT.